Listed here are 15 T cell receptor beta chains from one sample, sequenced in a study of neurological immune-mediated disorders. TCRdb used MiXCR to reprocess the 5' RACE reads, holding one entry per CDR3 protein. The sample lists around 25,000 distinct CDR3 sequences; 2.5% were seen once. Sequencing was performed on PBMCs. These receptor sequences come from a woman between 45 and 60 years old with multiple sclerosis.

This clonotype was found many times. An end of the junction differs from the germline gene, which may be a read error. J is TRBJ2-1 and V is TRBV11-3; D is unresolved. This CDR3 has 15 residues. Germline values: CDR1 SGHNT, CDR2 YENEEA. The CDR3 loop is CASSLEANSYNEQFF. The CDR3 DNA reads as TGTGCCAGCAGCCTAGAAGCAAATTCCTACAATGAGCAGTTCTTC. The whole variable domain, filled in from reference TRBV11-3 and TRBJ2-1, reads EAGVVQSPRYKIIEKKQPVAFWCNPISGHNTLYWYLQNLGQGPELLIRYENEEAVDDSQLPKDRFSAERLKGVDSTLKIQPAELGDSAVYLCASSLEANSYNEQFFGPGTRLTVL.

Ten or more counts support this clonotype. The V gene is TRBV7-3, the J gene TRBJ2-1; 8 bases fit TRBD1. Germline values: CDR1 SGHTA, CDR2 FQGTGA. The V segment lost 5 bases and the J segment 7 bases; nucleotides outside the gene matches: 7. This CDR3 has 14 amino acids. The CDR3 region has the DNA TGTGCCAGCAGCGCGGACAGGGTAATTAATGAGCAGTTCTTC. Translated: CASSADRVINEQFF.

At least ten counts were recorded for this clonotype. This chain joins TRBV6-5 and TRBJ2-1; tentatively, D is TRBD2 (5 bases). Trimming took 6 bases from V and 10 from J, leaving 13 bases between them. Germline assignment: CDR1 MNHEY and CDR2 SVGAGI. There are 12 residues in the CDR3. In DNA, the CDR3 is TGTGCCAGCAGCCCGACGGGAATAGAGCAGTTCTTC. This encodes CASSPTGIEQFF.

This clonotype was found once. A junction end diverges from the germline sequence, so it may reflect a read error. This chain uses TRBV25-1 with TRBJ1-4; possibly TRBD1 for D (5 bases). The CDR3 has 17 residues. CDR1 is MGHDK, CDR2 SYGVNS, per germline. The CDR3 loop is CASSGHLGAGENDKLFF. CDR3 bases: TGTGCCAGCAGTGGCCATTTAGGGGCAGGTGAAAATGACAAACTGTTTTTT.

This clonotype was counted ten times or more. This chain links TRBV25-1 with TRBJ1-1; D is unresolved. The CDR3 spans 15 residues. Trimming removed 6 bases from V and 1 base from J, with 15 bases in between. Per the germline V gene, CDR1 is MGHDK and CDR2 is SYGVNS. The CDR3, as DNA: TGTGCCAGCAGGCAACCGGGTAGCTGGAACACTGAAGCTTTCTTT. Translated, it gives CASRQPGSWNTEAFF.

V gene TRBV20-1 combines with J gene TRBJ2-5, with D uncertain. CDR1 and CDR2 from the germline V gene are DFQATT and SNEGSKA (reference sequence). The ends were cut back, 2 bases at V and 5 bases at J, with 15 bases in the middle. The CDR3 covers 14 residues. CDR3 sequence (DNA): TGCAGTGCTAGACTAGAACGGCAACCGGAGACCCAGTACTTC. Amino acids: CSARLERQPETQYF.

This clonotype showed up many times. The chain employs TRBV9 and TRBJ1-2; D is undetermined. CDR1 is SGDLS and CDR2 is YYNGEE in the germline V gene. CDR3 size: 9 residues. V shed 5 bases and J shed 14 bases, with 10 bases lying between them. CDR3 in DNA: TGTGCCAGCAGACCTGGAGGAACCTTC. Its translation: CASRPGGTF.

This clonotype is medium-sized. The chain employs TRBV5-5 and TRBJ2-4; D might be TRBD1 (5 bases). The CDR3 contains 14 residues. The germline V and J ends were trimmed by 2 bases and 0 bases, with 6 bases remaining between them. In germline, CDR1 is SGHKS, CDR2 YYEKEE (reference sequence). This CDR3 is CASSFREAKNIQYF. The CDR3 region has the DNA TGTGCCAGCAGCTTCAGGGAAGCCAAAAACATTCAGTACTTC.

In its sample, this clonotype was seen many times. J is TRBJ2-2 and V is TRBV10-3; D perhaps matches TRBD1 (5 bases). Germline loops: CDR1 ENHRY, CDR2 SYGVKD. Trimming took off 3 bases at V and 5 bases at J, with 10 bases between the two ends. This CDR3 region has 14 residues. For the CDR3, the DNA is TGTGCCATCAGTGAAGACAGTGTTACCGGGGAGCTGTTTTTT. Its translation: CAISEDSVTGELFF.

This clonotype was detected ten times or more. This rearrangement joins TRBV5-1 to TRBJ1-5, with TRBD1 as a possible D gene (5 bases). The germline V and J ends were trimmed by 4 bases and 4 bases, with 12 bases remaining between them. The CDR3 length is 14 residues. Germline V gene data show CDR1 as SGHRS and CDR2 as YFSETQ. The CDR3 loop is CASSPDSLNQPQHF. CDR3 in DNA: TGCGCCAGCAGCCCCGACAGCCTTAATCAGCCCCAGCATTTT.

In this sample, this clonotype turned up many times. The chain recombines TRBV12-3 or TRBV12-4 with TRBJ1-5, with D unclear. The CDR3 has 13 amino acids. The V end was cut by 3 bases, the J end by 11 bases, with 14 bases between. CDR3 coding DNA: TGTGCCAGCAGTTTCAGCGGGCGTTTAACCCAGCATTTT. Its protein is CASSFSGRLTQHF.

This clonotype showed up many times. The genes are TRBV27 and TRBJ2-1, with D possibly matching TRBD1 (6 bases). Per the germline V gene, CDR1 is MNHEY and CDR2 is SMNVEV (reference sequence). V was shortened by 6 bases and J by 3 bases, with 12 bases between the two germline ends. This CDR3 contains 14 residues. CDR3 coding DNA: TGTGCCAGCAGACGGGACACATACTACAATGAGCAGTTCTTC. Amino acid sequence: CASRRDTYYNEQFF.

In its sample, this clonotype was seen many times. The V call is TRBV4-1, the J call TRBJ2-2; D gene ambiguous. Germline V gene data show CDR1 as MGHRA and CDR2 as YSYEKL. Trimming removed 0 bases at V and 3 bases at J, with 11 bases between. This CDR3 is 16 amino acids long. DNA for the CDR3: TGCGCCAGCAGCCAAGATTTAGGAGACGACACCGGGGAGCTGTTTTTT. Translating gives CASSQDLGDDTGELFF.

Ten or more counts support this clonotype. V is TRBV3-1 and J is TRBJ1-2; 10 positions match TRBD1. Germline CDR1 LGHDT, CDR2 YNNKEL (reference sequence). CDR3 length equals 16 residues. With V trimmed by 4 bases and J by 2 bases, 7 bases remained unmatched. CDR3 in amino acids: CASSLRRTGGNYGYTF. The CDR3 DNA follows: TGTGCCAGCAGCCTCCGAAGGACAGGGGGGAACTATGGCTACACCTTC. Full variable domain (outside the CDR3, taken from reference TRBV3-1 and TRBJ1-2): DTAVSQTPKYLVTQMGNDKSIKCEQNLGHDTMYWYKQDSKKFLKIMFSYNNKELIINETVPNRFSPKSPDKAHLNLHINSLELGDSAVYFCASSLRRTGGNYGYTFGSGTRLTVV.

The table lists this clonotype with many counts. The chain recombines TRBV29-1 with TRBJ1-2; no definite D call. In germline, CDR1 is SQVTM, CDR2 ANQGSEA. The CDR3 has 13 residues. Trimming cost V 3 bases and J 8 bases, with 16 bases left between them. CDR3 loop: CSVDDLMDRGYTF. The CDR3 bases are TGCAGCGTTGACGATTTAATGGACCGGGGCTACACCTTC.